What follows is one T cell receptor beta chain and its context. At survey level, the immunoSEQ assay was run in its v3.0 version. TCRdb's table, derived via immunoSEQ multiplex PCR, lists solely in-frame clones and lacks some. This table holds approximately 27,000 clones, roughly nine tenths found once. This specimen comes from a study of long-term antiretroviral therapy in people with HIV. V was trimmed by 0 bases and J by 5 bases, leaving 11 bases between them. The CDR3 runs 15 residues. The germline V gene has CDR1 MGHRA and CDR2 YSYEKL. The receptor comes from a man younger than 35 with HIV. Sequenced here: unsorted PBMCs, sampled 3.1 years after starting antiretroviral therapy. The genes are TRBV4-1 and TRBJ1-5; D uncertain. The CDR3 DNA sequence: TGCGCCAGCAGCCAAGAGCGGTGGGGAGATCAGCCCCAGCATTTT. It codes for CASSQERWGDQPQHF.